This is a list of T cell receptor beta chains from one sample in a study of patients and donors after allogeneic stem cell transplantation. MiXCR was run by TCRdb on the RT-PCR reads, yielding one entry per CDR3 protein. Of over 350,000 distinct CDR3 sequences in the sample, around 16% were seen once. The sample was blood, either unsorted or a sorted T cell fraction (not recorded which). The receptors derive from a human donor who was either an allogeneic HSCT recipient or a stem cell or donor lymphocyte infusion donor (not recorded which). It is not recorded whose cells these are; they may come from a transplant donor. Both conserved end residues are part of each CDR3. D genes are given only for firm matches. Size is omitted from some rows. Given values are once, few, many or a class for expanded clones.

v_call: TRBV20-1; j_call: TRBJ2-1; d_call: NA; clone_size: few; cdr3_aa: CSAGSRRGSYNEQFF; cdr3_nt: TGCAGTGCTGGCTCGCGGAGGGGGTCCTACAATGAGCAGTTCTTC
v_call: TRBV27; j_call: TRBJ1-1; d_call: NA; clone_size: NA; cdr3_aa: CASSLRVADLNTEAFF; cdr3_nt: TGTGCCAGCAGTTTAAGGGTGGCAGACTTGAACACTGAAGCTTTCTTT
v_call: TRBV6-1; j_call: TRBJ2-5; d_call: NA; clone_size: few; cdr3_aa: CASRRWVYQETQYF; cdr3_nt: TGTGCCAGCAGACGCTGGGTGTACCAAGAGACCCAGTACTTC
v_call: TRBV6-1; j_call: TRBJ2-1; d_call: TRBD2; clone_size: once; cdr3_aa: CASRRLAGVANEQFF; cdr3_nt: TGTGCCAGCAGGCGACTAGCGGGAGTGGCGAATGAGCAGTTCTTC
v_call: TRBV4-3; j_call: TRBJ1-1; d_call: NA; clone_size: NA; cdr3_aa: CASSPRAGMNTEAFF; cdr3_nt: TGCGCCAGCAGCCCCCGGGCAGGGATGAACACTGAAGCTTTCTTT
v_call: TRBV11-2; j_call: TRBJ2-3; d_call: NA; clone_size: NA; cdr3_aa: CASSLEGRRVSDTQYF; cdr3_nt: TGTGCCAGCAGCTTAGAGGGTAGACGGGTCTCAGATACGCAGTATTTT
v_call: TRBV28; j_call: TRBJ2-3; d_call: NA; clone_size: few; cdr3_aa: CASRLGGADTQYF; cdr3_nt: TGTGCCAGCAGACTAGGGGGGGCAGATACGCAGTATTTT
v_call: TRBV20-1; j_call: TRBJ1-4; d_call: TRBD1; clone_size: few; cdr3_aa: CSASQGDEKLFF; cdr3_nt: TGCAGTGCTAGTCAGGGGGACGAAAAACTGTTTTTT
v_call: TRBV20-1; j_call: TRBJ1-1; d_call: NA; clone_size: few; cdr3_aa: CSVRRGNGLRTEAFF; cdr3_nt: TGCAGTGTGAGGCGGGGGAACGGGTTGAGGACTGAAGCTTTCTTT
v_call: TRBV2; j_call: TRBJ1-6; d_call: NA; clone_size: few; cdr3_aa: CASTAGDRLGNSPLHF; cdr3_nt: TGTGCCAGCACCGCCGGGGATAGGCTCGGGAATTCACCCCTCCACTTT
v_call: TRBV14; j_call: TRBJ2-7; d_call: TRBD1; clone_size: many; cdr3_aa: CASSQGVGQVADEQYF; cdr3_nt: TGTGCCAGCAGCCAAGGAGTTGGACAGGTTGCCGACGAGCAGTACTTC
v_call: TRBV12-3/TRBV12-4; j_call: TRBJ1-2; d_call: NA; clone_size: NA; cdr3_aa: CASSFPAAGDYGYTF; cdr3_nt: TGTGCCAGCAGTTTCCCGGCAGCGGGGGACTATGGCTACACCTTC
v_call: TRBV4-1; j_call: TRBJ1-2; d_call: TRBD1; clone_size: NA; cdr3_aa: CASSQAAGGQGGYTF; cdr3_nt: TGCGCCAGCAGCCAAGCAGCGGGGGGACAGGGTGGCTACACCTTC
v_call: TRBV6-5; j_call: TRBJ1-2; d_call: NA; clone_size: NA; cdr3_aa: CASSYKGVGGYTF; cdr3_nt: TGTGCCAGCAGTTATAAAGGGGTCGGTGGCTACACCTTC
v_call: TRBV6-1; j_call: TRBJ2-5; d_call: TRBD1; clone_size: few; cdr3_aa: CASRRQGSETQYF; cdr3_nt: TGTGCCAGCAGGAGACAGGGATCGGAGACCCAGTACTTC
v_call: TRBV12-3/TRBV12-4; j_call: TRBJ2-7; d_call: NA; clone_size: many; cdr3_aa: CASSSHGGWDYEQYF; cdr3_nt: TGTGCCAGCAGTTCACATGGGGGTTGGGACTACGAGCAGTACTTC